These T cell receptor beta chains were read from a single sample in a study of shared T cell receptors in the human thymus. Using immunoSEQ multiplex PCR, the repertoire was profiled, and TCRdb retains in-frame clones only, with some absent. This table has about 380,000 clones, 95% appearing once. Input material: thymocytes. Every receptor here comes from a human donor. CDR3s include the opening cysteine and the closing phenylalanine or tryptophan. The D gene is left open where the match is weak. A row's size may be missing; if present it is once, few, many or a size class.

J,D,V,size,CDR3,DNA
TRBJ1-2,TRBD1,TRBV7-9,-,CASSPPGGNYGYTF,TGTGCCAGCAGCCCCCCAGGGGGGAACTATGGCTACACCTTC
TRBJ2-6,TRBD2,TRBV4-3,-,CATGRTSGFDSSGANVLTF,TGCGCCACGGGCAGGACTAGCGGGTTTGATAGCTCTGGGGCCAACGTCCTGACTTTC
TRBJ1-4,-,TRBV4-1,-,CASSPLRQVATNEKLFF,TGCGCCAGCAGCCCGCTACGACAGGTCGCAACTAATGAAAAACTGTTTTTT
TRBJ1-2,-,TRBV6-1,-,CASSEAGANYGYTF,TGTGCCAGCAGTGAAGCAGGGGCAAACTATGGCTACACCTTC
TRBJ1-5,-,TRBV18,once,CASSSGLQNQPQHF,TGTGCCAGCTCATCGGGACTCCAGAATCAGCCCCAGCATTTT
TRBJ1-3,-,TRBV6-1,-,CASGSGNTIYF,TGTGCCAGCGGGTCTGGAAACACCATATATTTT
TRBJ2-5,-,TRBV2,-,CASLLGETQYF,TGTGCCAGCCTCCTAGGGGAGACCCAGTACTTC
TRBJ2-7,-,TRBV7-9,-,CASSSQPPSAPPYEQYF,TGTGCCAGCAGCTCTCAACCCCCCTCGGCACCACCCTACGAGCAGTACTTC
TRBJ2-1,TRBD1,TRBV7-2,-,CASSLGPGDRGGGEQFF,TGTGCCAGCAGCTTAGGTCCAGGAGACAGGGGGGGCGGTGAGCAGTTCTTC
TRBJ2-7,-,TRBV11-2,once,CASSLANSHSYEQYF,TGTGCCAGCAGCTTAGCTAACTCCCACTCCTACGAGCAGTACTTC
TRBJ2-4,TRBD1,TRBV6-1,-,CASRTGENIQYF,TGTGCCAGCAGGACAGGGGAGAACATTCAGTACTTC
TRBJ1-1,-,TRBV14,-,CASSRASLARLGTEAFF,TGTGCCAGCAGCCGCGCAAGTTTGGCTAGATTAGGCACTGAAGCTTTCTTT
TRBJ2-7,TRBD1,TRBV28,-,CASSLCKSGGPHEQYF,TGTGCCAGCAGTTTATGCAAGTCAGGGGGCCCCCACGAGCAGTACTTC
TRBJ2-1,TRBD2,TRBV29-1,-,CSVEEASGSCEQFF,TGCAGCGTTGAAGAGGCTAGCGGGAGCTGTGAGCAGTTCTTC
TRBJ2-3,TRBD2,TRBV11-3,-,CASSPPSGHRTDTQYF,TGTGCCAGCAGCCCGCCTAGCGGGCACCGCACAGATACGCAGTATTTT
TRBJ2-1,-,TRBV5-1,-,CASSRTTGESYNEQFF,TGCGCCAGCAGCCGGACTACCGGCGAGTCCTACAATGAGCAGTTCTTC
TRBJ2-3,-,TRBV5-6,-,CASSLPLRGGFTDTQYF,TGTGCCAGCAGCTTGCCGCTGCGCGGGGGCTTCACAGATACGCAGTATTTT
TRBJ2-1,-,TRBV14,-,CASSHQDKQGPDSYNEQFF,TGTGCCAGCAGCCACCAAGATAAACAGGGCCCCGACTCCTACAATGAGCAGTTCTTC
TRBJ2-3,-,TRBV27,once,CASSLLSIARNVLGDTQYF,TGTGCCAGCAGTTTATTGAGTATCGCCAGGAACGTATTAGGGGATACGCAGTATTTT
TRBJ2-7,-,TRBV5-1,-,CASRFGVRLLDYYEQYF,TGCGCCAGCAGATTTGGGGTGAGGCTACTAGACTACTACGAGCAGTACTTC
TRBJ1-2,TRBD1,TRBV6-5,-,CASSIQGARYGYTF,TGTGCCAGCAGTATTCAGGGGGCTAGGTATGGCTACACCTTC
TRBJ2-2,TRBD2,TRBV6-5,-,CASSYSGTSGTGELFF,TGTGCCAGCAGTTACTCCGGGACTAGTGGCACCGGGGAGCTGTTTTTT
TRBJ2-1,-,TRBV27,few,CASSLVGSYNEQFF,TGTGCCAGCAGTTTGGTAGGCTCCTACAATGAGCAGTTCTTC
TRBJ2-7,-,TRBV28,few,CASRIQDSSPYEQYF,TGTGCCAGCAGGATACAGGACAGTTCCCCCTACGAGCAGTACTTC
TRBJ2-7,TRBD1,TRBV14,-,CASSQGWGQGRHEQYF,TGTGCCAGCAGCCAAGGGTGGGGACAGGGTAGACACGAGCAGTACTTC
TRBJ1-1,-,TRBV5-6,-,CASSLVRTLLRSEAFF,TGTGCCAGCAGCTTAGTACGTACCCTTTTACGTTCTGAAGCTTTCTTT
TRBJ1-2,TRBD1,TRBV2,-,CASSPREQGGYTF,TGTGCCAGCAGTCCCCGAGAACAGGGGGGCTACACCTTC
TRBJ2-1,-,TRBV28,-,CASSLGSANEQFF,TGTGCCAGCAGTTTAGGATCAGCCAATGAGCAGTTCTTC
TRBJ2-7,-,TRBV28,-,CASSPLPYEQYF,TGTGCCAGCAGCCCCCTCCCCTACGAGCAGTACTTC
TRBJ1-2,-,TRBV6-4,-,CASSDHPGYGYTF,TGTGCCAGCAGTGACCACCCGGGCTATGGCTACACCTTC
TRBJ1-5,-,TRBV7-8,-,CASSLAGRGGQPQHF,TGTGCCAGCAGCTTAGCCGGGCGAGGGGGTCAGCCCCAGCATTTT
TRBJ2-3,TRBD2,TRBV9,-,CASSPLSGTRTDTQYF,TGTGCCAGCAGCCCCCTCAGCGGGACCCGCACAGATACGCAGTATTTT